This is a list of T cell receptor beta chains from one sample in a study of blood T cell repertoires in COVID-19. The method was immunoSEQ multiplex PCR; TCRdb's version includes in-frame clones alone and lacks a portion of them. The table records about 170,000 clones, roughly 91% of them present only once. Material: peripheral blood. The receptors originated from a man aged 18 to 35 with COVID-19, enrolled during active disease. The CDR3 runs from the conserved cysteine through the conserved F or W. Fields, in order: J gene, V gene, D gene, clone size, CDR3 DNA, CDR3 protein. D genes are given only for firm matches. Clone size, where shown, is once, few, many, or a class for clones that have expanded.

>TRBJ1-1|TRBV9|TRBD1|few
TGTGCCAGCAGCTCAGGGGGTTGGGGCACTGAAGCTTTCTTT
CASSSGGWGTEAFF
>TRBJ1-3|TRBV28|.|.
TGTGCCAGCAGTCCCTTTGGGGGCCCTTCCTCTGGAAACACCATATATTTT
CASSPFGGPSSGNTIYF
>TRBJ2-6|TRBV19|.|few
TGTGCCAGTAGGGTTAGCGATTCTGGGGCCAACGTCCTGACTTTC
CASRVSDSGANVLTF
>TRBJ1-4|TRBV9|.|.
TGTGCCAGCAGCTCAGGGGATGCAACTAATGAAAAACTGTTTTTT
CASSSGDATNEKLFF
>TRBJ2-3|TRBV25-1|.|.
TGTGCCAGCAGCAACGAGGGGAGGAGCACAGATACGCAGTATTTT
CASSNEGRSTDTQYF
>TRBJ2-7|TRBV6-5|TRBD1|.
TGTGCCAGCAGTTGGGGACAGGCCTCCTACGAGCAGTACTTC
CASSWGQASYEQYF
>TRBJ1-6|TRBV5-4|.|.
TGTGCCAGCAGCTTTTCTCGGGACACAGAATCACCCCTCCACTTT
CASSFSRDTESPLHF
>TRBJ2-7|TRBV10-2|TRBD2|.
TGCGCCAGCACCGTGACTAGCGGGGGGGTCTACGAGCAGTACTTC
CASTVTSGGVYEQYF
>TRBJ2-7|TRBV12-3/TRBV12-4|.|.
TGTGCCAGCAGTTTGGTCCAGGGTGTCGAGCAGTACTTC
CASSLVQGVEQYF
>TRBJ2-7|TRBV7-9|.|.
TGTGCCAGCAGCTTAGCGCGGGGAGACGAGCAGTACTTC
CASSLARGDEQYF
>TRBJ1-6|TRBV4-1|.|.
TGCGCCAGCAACGATAATAACAGGGCTCGCTCCAATTCACCCCTCCACTTT
CASNDNNRARSNSPLHF
>TRBJ1-5|TRBV6-5|.|.
TGTGCCTGCAGACAGTATAGCAATCAGCCCCAGCATTTT
CACRQYSNQPQHF
>TRBJ2-1|TRBV29-1|TRBD2|.
TGCAGCGTTGACGGACTAGCGGGAGGCTCATACTACAATGAGCAGTTCTTC
CSVDGLAGGSYYNEQFF
>TRBJ1-1|TRBV9|TRBD1|few
TGTGCCAGCAGCGTAGGGACAGGGAACACTGAAGCTTTCTTT
CASSVGTGNTEAFF
>TRBJ2-5|TRBV14|TRBD2|.
TGTGCCAGCAGCCTGCTAGCGGGAGCAGAGACCCAGTACTTC
CASSLLAGAETQYF
>TRBJ1-2|TRBV19|.|.
TGTGCCAGTAGACCAGGGCGAGGAGACTATGGCTACACCTTC
CASRPGRGDYGYTF
>TRBJ2-1|TRBV15|TRBD1|.
TGTGCCACCAGCAGAGATCTCAGGTATATAGAGGGGACAGCCGGCAATGAGCAGTTCTTC
CATSRDLRYIEGTAGNEQFF
>TRBJ2-7|TRBV13|.|.
TGTGCCAGCAGCCCCGGAGGGTCCGAGCAGTACTTC
CASSPGGSEQYF
>TRBJ1-1|TRBV30|.|.
TGTGCCTGGAGGGGGAACAGGGTAACTACTGAAGCTTTCTTT
CAWRGNRVTTEAFF
>TRBJ1-1|TRBV5-1|TRBD1|.
TGCGCCAGCAGGGACACAGACAGGGAAGGGACTGAAGCTTTCTTT
CASRDTDREGTEAFF
>TRBJ2-3|TRBV15|.|once
TGTGCCACCAGCAGAGGGGCCTCTGGTCCGCAGTATTTT
CATSRGASGPQYF
>TRBJ2-1|TRBV27|TRBD1|.
TGTGCCAGCAGGTCAAATCCAGGGGGCTCCTACAATGAGCAGTTCTTC
CASRSNPGGSYNEQFF
>TRBJ1-6|TRBV11-2|TRBD1|.
TGTGCCAGCAGCTTAGCGGACAGGAGCTCCTATAATTCACCCCTCCACTTT
CASSLADRSSYNSPLHF